This T cell receptor beta chain emerged from a study of blood T cell repertoires in COVID-19. TCRdb's copy holds only in-frame clones and misses some; the assay was immunoSEQ multiplex PCR. The data contain 20,000 to 25,000 clones, about 88% of them seen just once; the ten biggest clones take up around 11%. This receptor was identified in a human donor in a cohort sampled during active COVID-19. The donor label of this sample is uncertain. The sequencing input was peripheral blood.

The CDR3 spells CSVQRGARSFNTEAFF. CDR3 nucleotides: TGCAGCGTTCAACGGGGGGCCCGGAGTTTTAACACTGAAGCTTTCTTT. J is TRBJ1-1 and V is TRBV29-1; D might be TRBD1 (6 bases). Germline V CDR1 and CDR2: SQVTM, ANQGSEA. CDR3 length equals 16 residues. V shed 5 bases and J shed 2 bases, with 21 bases lying between them.